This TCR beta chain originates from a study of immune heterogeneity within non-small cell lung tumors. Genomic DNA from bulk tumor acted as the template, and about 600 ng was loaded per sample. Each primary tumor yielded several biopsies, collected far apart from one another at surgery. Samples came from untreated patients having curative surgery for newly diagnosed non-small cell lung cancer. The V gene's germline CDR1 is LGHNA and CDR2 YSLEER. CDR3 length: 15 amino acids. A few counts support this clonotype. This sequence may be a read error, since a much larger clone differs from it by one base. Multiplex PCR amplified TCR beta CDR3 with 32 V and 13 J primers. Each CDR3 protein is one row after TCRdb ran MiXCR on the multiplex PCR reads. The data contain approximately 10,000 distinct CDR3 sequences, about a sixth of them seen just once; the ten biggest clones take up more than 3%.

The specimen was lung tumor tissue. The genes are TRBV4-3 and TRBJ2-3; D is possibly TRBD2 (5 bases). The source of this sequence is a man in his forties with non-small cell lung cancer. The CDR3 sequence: CASNQVPGVRDTQYF. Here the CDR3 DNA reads TGCGCCAGCAACCAAGTCCCCGGGGTTAGAGATACGCAGTATTTT.